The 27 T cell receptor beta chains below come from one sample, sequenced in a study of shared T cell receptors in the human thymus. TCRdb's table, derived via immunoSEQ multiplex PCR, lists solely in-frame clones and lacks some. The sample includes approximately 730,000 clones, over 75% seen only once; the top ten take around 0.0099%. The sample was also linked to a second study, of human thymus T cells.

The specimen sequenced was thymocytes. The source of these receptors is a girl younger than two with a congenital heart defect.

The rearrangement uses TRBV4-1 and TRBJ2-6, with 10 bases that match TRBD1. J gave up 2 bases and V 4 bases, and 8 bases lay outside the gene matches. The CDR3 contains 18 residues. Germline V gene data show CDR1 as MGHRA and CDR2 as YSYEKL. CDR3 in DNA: TGCGCCAGCAGCCGCCCGGGACAGGGGTACCCTGGGGCCAACGTCCTGACTTTC. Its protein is CASSRPGQGYPGANVLTF.

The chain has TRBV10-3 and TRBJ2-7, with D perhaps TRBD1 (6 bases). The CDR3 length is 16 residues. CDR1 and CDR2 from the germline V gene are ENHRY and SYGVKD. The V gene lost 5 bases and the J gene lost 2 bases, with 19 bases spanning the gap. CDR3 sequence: CAISPIRDTYPYEQYF. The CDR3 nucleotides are TGTGCCATCAGTCCTATACGGGACACCTACCCCTACGAGCAGTACTTC.

The chain's CDR3 is CASSTLAGGPQETQYF. The CDR3, as DNA: TGCGCCAGCAGTACCTTGGCGGGGGGCCCCCAAGAGACCCAGTACTTC. V gene TRBV10-2 combines with J gene TRBJ2-5, with TRBD2 identical over 8 bases. V trimming: 5 bases; J trimming: 1 base; junction bases outside the gene matches: 9. The CDR3 is 16 amino acids. Germline V gene data show CDR1 as WSHSY and CDR2 as SAAADI.

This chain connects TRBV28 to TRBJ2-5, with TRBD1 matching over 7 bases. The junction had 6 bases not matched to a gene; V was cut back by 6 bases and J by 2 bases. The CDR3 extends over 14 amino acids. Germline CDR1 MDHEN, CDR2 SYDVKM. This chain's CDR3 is CASRWTGEQETQYF. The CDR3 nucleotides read TGTGCCAGCAGGTGGACAGGAGAACAAGAGACCCAGTACTTC.

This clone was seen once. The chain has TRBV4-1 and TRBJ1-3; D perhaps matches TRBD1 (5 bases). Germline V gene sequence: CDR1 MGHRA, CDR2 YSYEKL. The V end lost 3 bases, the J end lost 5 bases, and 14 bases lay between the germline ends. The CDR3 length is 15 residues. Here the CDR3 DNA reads TGCGCCAGCAGCCAGACGACAGAGGATAGAAACACCATATATTTT. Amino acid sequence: CASSQTTEDRNTIYF.

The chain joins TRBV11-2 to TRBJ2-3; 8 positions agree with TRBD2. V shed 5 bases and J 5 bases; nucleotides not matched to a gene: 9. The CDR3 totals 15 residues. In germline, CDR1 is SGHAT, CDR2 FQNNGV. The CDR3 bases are TGTGCCAGCAGCCCTAGGGGCGGGGGGCAAGATACGCAGTATTTT. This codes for CASSPRGGGQDTQYF.

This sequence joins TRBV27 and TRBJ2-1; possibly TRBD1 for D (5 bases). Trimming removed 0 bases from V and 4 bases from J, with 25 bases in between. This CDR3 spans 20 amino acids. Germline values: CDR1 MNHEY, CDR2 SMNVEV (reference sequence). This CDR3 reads CASSLSRARTGSIRYNEQFF. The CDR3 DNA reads TGTGCCAGCAGTTTATCCAGGGCTAGAACCGGTTCTATACGATACAATGAGCAGTTCTTC.

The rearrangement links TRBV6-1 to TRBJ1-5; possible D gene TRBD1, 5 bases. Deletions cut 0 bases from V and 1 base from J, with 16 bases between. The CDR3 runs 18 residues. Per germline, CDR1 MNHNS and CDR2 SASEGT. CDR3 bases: TGTGCCAGCAGTGAAGCTTTGGGACTCAATAGAAGCAATCAGCCCCAGCATTTT. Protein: CASSEALGLNRSNQPQHF.

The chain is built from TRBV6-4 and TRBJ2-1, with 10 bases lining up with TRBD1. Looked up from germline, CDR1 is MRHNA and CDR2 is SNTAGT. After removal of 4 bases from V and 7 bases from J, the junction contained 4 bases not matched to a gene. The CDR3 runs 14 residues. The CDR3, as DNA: TGTGCCAGCAGTGGGGGGGGACAGGGGAATGAGCAGTTCTTC. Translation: CASSGGGQGNEQFF.

The chain's CDR3 is CASSLERGEGGGAGRNEKLFF. The CDR3 DNA sequence: TGTGCCAGCAGCTTAGAGAGGGGTGAGGGCGGTGGGGCGGGGCGAAATGAAAAACTGTTTTTT. The rearrangement links TRBV7-8 to TRBJ1-4; possibly TRBD1 for D (5 bases). The germline gives CDR1 SGHVS, CDR2 FQNEAQ. The V gene lost 1 base and the J gene lost 5 bases, with 29 bases spanning the gap. This CDR3 region has 21 residues. The complete variable domain, with remaining parts taken from reference TRBV7-8 and TRBJ1-4, reads GAGVSQSPRYKVAKRGQDVALRCDPISGHVSLFWYQQALGQGPEFLTYFQNEAQLDKSGLPSDRFFAERPEGSVSTLKIQRTQQEDSAVYLCASSLERGEGGGAGRNEKLFFGSGTQLSVL.

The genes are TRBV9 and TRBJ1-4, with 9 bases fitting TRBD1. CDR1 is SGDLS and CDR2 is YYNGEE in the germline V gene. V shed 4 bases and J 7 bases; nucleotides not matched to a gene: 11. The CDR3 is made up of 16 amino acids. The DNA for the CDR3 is TGTGCCAGCAGCATATTAACCGGGACAGGGCGTGAAAAACTGTTTTTT. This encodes CASSILTGTGREKLFF.

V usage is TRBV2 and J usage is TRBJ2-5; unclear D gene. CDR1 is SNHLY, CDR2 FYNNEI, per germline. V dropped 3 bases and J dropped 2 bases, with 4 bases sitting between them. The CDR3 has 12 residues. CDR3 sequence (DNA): TGTGCCAGCAGTGACGGGCAAGAGACCCAGTACTTC. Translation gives CASSDGQETQYF.

CDR3 region: CASSVGTGETEAFF. The CDR3 DNA is TGTGCCAGCAGCGTAGGGACAGGGGAGACTGAAGCTTTCTTT. The V and J genes are TRBV9 and TRBJ1-1; 9 nucleotides align to TRBD1. The CDR3 has 14 residues. Germline-derived CDR1 and CDR2 are SGDLS and YYNGEE. J was trimmed by 5 bases and V by 0 bases; bases with no gene match: 2.

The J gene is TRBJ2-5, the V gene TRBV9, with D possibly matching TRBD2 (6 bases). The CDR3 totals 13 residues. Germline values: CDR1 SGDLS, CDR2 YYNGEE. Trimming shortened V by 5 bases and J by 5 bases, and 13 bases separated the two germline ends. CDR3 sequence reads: CASSGRSWETQYF. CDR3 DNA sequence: TGTGCCAGCAGTGGGAGGAGTTGGGAGACCCAGTACTTC.

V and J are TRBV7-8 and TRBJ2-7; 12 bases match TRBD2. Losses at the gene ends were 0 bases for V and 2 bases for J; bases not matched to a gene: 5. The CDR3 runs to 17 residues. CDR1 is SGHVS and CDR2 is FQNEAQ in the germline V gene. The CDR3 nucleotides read TGTGCCAGCAGCTTAGCGGCTAGCGGGGGGGCGCCCTACGAGCAGTACTTC. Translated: CASSLAASGGAPYEQYF.

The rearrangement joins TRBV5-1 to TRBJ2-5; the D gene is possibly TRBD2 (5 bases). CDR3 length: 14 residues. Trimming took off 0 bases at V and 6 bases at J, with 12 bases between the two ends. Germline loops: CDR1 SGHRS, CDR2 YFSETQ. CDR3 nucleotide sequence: TGCGCCAGCAGCTTGGATCTAGCCTGGAAGACCCAGTACTTC. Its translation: CASSLDLAWKTQYF. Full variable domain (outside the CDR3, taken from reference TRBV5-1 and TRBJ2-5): KAGVTQTPRYLIKTRGQQVTLSCSPISGHRSVSWYQQTPGQGLQFLFEYFSETQRNKGNFPGRFSGRQFSNSRSEMNVSTLELGDSALYLCASSLDLAWKTQYFGPGTRLLVL.

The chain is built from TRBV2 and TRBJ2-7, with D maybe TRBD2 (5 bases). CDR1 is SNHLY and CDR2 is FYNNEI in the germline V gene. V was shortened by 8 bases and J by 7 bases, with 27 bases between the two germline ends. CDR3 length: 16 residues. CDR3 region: CASLHRPAAAMREQYF. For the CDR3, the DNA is TGTGCCAGCCTTCACCGACCGGCAGCGGCCATGAGGGAGCAGTACTTC.

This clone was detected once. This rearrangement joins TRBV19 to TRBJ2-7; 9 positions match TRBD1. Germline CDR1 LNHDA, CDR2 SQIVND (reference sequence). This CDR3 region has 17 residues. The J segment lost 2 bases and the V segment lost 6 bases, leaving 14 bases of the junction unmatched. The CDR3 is CASSIHTPGQGTYEQYF. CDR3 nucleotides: TGTGCCAGTAGCATACATACTCCGGGACAGGGAACCTACGAGCAGTACTTC.

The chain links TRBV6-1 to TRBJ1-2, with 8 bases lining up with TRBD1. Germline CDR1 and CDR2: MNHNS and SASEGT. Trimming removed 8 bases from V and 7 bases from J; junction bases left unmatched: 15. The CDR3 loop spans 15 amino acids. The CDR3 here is CASGLRDRNFCGYTF. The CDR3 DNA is TGTGCCAGCGGACTCCGGGACAGGAATTTTTGTGGCTACACCTTC.

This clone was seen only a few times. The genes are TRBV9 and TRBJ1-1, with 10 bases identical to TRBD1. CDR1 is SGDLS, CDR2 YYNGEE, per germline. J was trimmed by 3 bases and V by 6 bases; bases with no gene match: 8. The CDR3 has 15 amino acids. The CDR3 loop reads CASTNPGTGDTEAFF. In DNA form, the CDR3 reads TGTGCCAGCACCAACCCCGGGACAGGGGACACTGAAGCTTTCTTT.

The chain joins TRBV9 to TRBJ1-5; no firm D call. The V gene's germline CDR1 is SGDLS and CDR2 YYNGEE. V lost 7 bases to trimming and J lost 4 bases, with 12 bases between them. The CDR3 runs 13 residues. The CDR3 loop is CASGEGGNQPQHF. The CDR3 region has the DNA TGTGCCAGCGGGGAGGGCGGAAATCAGCCCCAGCATTTT.

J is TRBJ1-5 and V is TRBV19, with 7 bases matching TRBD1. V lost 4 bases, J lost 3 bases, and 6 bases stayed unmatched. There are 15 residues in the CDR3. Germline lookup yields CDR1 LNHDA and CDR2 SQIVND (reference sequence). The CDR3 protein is CASSKRTGLNQPQHF. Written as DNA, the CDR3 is TGTGCCAGTAGTAAAAGGACAGGTCTCAATCAGCCCCAGCATTTT.

CDR3 nucleotide sequence: TGTGCCAGGCGGGACAGACTAAATGAAAAACTGTTTTTT. This encodes CARRDRLNEKLFF. The chain employs TRBV2 and TRBJ1-4, with TRBD1 matching 7 bases. The CDR3 sequence is 13 residues long. CDR1 and CDR2 from the germline V gene are SNHLY and FYNNEI. V dropped 9 bases and J dropped 5; count of bases not matched to a gene: 6.

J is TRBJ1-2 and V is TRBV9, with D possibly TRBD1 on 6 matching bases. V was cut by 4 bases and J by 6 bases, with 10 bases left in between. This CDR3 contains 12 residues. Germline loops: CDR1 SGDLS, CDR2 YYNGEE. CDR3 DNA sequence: TGTGCCAGCAGCAAAGGGGGTGATGGCTACACCTTC. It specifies CASSKGGDGYTF.

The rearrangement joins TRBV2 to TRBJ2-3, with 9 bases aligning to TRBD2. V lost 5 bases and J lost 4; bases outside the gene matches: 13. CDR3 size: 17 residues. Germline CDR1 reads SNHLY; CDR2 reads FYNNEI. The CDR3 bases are TGTGCCAGCAGTCCGCAACGGGGCGGGGGGGCCCCAGATACGCAGTATTTT. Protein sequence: CASSPQRGGGAPDTQYF.

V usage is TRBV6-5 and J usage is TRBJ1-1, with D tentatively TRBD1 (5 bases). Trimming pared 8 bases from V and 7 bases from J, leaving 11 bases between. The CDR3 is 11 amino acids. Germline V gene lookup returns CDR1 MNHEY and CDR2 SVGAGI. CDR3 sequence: CASHTGGEAFF. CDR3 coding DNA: TGTGCCAGCCATACGGGGGGTGAAGCTTTCTTT.

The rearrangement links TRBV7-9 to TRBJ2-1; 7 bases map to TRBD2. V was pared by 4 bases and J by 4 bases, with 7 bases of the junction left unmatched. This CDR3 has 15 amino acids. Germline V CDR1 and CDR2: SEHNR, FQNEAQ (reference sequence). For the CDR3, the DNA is TGTGCCAGCAGCTCAGCTAGCGGAACTTACAATGAGCAGTTCTTC. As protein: CASSSASGTYNEQFF.